The 4 T cell receptor beta chains presented below share a single source sample, sequenced in a study of molecular identifiers for immune sequencing clone quantification. TCRdb re-called the PCR reads with MiXCR, one entry per CDR3 protein. The table includes about 640,000 distinct CDR3 sequences, about 20% detected once. What was sequenced was naive CD8+ T cells from blood, with Jurkat cell RNA spiked in. The subset denotes: FACS-sorted CD8+CD4-CCR7+CD45RA+ naive T cells. These receptors originate from a human donor in good health. Some libraries in this study had Jurkat cell RNA spiked in.

In this sample, this clonotype turned up many times. The chain couples TRBV2 to TRBJ2-3; 14 bases fit TRBD2. The V gene end was trimmed by 6 bases and the J gene end by 4 bases; junction bases not matched to a gene: 6. Germline CDR1 reads SNHLY; CDR2 reads FYNNEI. This CDR3 region has 16 residues. The CDR3 DNA sequence: TGTGCCAGCAGGAGAGGGACTAGCGGGAGTCCAGATACGCAGTATTTT. Amino acids: CASRRGTSGSPDTQYF.

This clonotype was counted ten times or more. The V call is TRBV6-5, the J call TRBJ2-7, with D possibly matching TRBD2 (7 bases). In germline, CDR1 is MNHEY, CDR2 SVGAGI. The length of the CDR3 is 15 residues. V lost 0 bases to trimming and J lost 4 bases, with 13 bases between them. The CDR3 DNA sequence: TGTGCCAGCAGTTACTCGAACGGGGGGCTATACGAGCAGTACTTC. Translating it yields CASSYSNGGLYEQYF.

The chain employs TRBV30 and TRBJ2-2; TRBD2 matches 12 bases. Germline V gene sequence: CDR1 GTSNPN, CDR2 SVGIG (reference sequence). Losses at the gene ends were 2 bases for V and 8 bases for J; bases not matched to a gene: 6. This CDR3 has 15 amino acids. The CDR3 DNA reads TGTGCCTGGAGTCTGGTCGGGACTAGCGGGGGGGAGCTGTTTTTT. Translating it yields CAWSLVGTSGGELFF.

The sample holds a few counts of this clonotype. CDR3 nucleotides: TGTGCCAGCAGCGACCTTGAGGGGCCGGCTAATGCTTTCTTT. The encoded protein is CASSDLEGPANAFF. The chain uses TRBV9 and TRBJ1-1; tentative D call: TRBD1 (5 bases). The germline gives CDR1 SGDLS, CDR2 YYNGEE. The germline V and J ends were trimmed by 3 bases and 11 bases, with 20 bases remaining between them. The CDR3 has 14 residues.